This T cell receptor (beta chain) was sequenced in a study of molecular identifiers for immune sequencing clone quantification. Judged by abundance, this clonotype is medium-sized. Antigen: not known. From the PCR reads, TCRdb called clonotypes with MiXCR, one entry per CDR3 protein. The table includes 23,000 or so distinct CDR3 sequences, under 20% detected once. V was clipped by 5 bases and J by 9 bases, with 22 bases between them. CDR1 is SEHNR, CDR2 FQNEAQ, per germline (reference sequence). The CDR3 runs to 15 residues. Study observations and caveats: Approximately 910,000 naive cells reportedly did not prevent detection of spiked Jurkat TCR RNA from one cell.

Sequencing was done on a sample of naive CD8+ T cells from blood, with Jurkat cell RNA spiked in. Subset in this sample: FACS-sorted CD8+CD4-CCR7+CD45RA+ naive T cells. This sequence was found in a human donor in good health. Some libraries in this study had Jurkat cell RNA spiked in. The chain employs TRBV7-9 and TRBJ1-1; a weak D match, TRBD1 (5 bases). In nucleotides, the CDR3 is TGTGCCAGCAGCCCAAGGGGACCACGAGAAGGTAAAGCTTTCTTT. The encoded protein is CASSPRGPREGKAFF. Variable domain in full (rest from reference TRBV7-9 and TRBJ1-1): DTGVSQNPRHKITKRGQNVTFRCDPISEHNRLYWYRQTLGQGPEFLTYFQNEAQLEKSRLLSDRFSAERPKGSFSTLEIQRTEQGDSAMYLCASSPRGPREGKAFFGQGTRLTVV.